This passage covers 13 T cell receptor beta chains from one sample sequenced in a study of cytomegalovirus exposure and HLA in healthy donors. This table comes from immunoSEQ multiplex PCR, and its TCRdb copy is limited to in-frame clones, with some not included. The sample carries roughly 60,000 clones, 92% recorded once. Source material: PBMCs. The receptors shown here come from a woman younger than 35 in good health and CMV-seronegative.

The rearrangement links TRBV6-1 to TRBJ2-1, with 8 bases matching TRBD1. This CDR3 is 14 amino acids long. Trimming took 8 bases from V and 4 from J; bases not matched to a gene: 7. In germline, CDR1 is MNHNS, CDR2 SASEGT. CDR3 amino acids: CASERQGPYNEQFF. In DNA, the CDR3 is TGTGCCAGCGAGCGACAGGGGCCTTACAATGAGCAGTTCTTC.

The chain is built from TRBV14 and TRBJ2-7; 12 nucleotides agree with TRBD2. Germline loops: CDR1 SGHDN, CDR2 FVKESK. This CDR3 region has 14 residues. J was trimmed by 7 bases and V by 3 bases; bases with no gene match: 4. The CDR3 sequence: CASSQILAGGEQYF. As DNA, the CDR3 is TGTGCCAGCAGCCAGATACTAGCGGGAGGAGAGCAGTACTTC.

J is TRBJ1-4 and V is TRBV7-2; TRBD1 is a possible D gene (5 bases). This CDR3 has 16 residues. Per the germline V gene, CDR1 is SGHTA and CDR2 is FQGNSA. Trimming removed 6 bases from V and 6 bases from J, with 20 bases in between. CDR3 residues: CASRFNSGEGYEKLFF. The DNA of the CDR3 is TGTGCCAGCAGATTTAACTCGGGGGAGGGGTATGAAAAACTGTTTTTT.

V is TRBV15 and J is TRBJ2-7; 14 nucleotides align to TRBD2. Germline-derived CDR1 and CDR2 are LNHNV and YYDKDF (reference sequence). J lost 4 bases, V lost 5 bases, and 13 bases had no gene match. This CDR3 region has 18 residues. The CDR3 spells CATSPTGTSGSVGYEQYF. CDR3 nucleotide sequence: TGTGCCACCAGCCCTACCGGGACTAGCGGGAGTGTAGGGTACGAGCAGTACTTC.

This chain uses TRBV12-5 with TRBJ2-7; D perhaps matches TRBD1 (5 bases). This CDR3 is 15 amino acids long. V gave up 1 base and J gave up 3 bases, with 13 bases separating them. Germline lookup yields CDR1 LGHNT and CDR2 FRNRAP. CDR3 residues: CASGLGRAILYEQYF. Written as DNA, the CDR3 is TGTGCTAGTGGTTTGGGCAGGGCAATTCTCTACGAGCAGTACTTC.

The J gene is TRBJ2-7, the V gene TRBV4-1; D not certain. V was shortened by 0 bases and J by 2 bases, with 8 bases between the two germline ends. Germline-derived CDR1 and CDR2 are MGHRA and YSYEKL. The CDR3 contains 14 residues. The CDR3, as DNA: TGCGCCAGCAGCCAAGAGGAGTCGACCTACGAGCAGTACTTC. The encoded protein is CASSQEESTYEQYF.

This sequence joins TRBV5-1 and TRBJ1-2; tentatively, D is TRBD1 (5 bases). CDR3 length equals 15 residues. In germline, CDR1 is SGHRS, CDR2 YFSETQ. V was clipped by 0 bases and J by 5 bases, with 14 bases between them. This CDR3 is CASSLATPGGYGYTF. Here the CDR3 DNA reads TGCGCCAGCAGCTTGGCAACGCCCGGGGGGTATGGCTACACCTTC.

This chain joins TRBV4-2 and TRBJ2-5, with 8 positions matching TRBD2. The CDR3 contains 16 residues. Trimming cost V 1 base and J 1 base; bases outside gene matches: 5. Germline V gene sequence: CDR1 LGHNA, CDR2 YNFKEQ. The CDR3 loop is CASSQARLAGQETQYF. CDR3 nucleotide sequence: TGTGCCAGCAGCCAAGCTCGGCTAGCGGGCCAAGAGACCCAGTACTTC.

The V call is TRBV6-5, the J call TRBJ1-5, with 7 bases fitting TRBD1. Trimming at V came to 6 bases and at J to 3 bases, leaving 8 bases not matched to a gene. CDR3 length: 15 amino acids. Germline-derived CDR1 and CDR2 are MNHEY and SVGAGI. The CDR3 spells CASRPTGAANQPQHF. The CDR3 nucleotides are TGTGCCAGCAGGCCCACAGGGGCCGCCAATCAGCCCCAGCATTTT.

The V and J genes are TRBV2 and TRBJ2-1, with D possibly called TRBD1 or TRBD2 (5 bases each). Germline values: CDR1 SNHLY, CDR2 FYNNEI. Trimming took 4 bases from V and 7 from J, leaving 14 bases between them. The CDR3 has 14 residues. For the CDR3, the DNA is TGTGCCAGCAGTGCAGCGGTGGGGCTAAATGAGCAGTTCTTC. This codes for CASSAAVGLNEQFF.

The gene calls are TRBV4-3 and TRBJ2-1, with D perhaps TRBD2 (6 bases). V was pared by 4 bases and J by 4 bases, with 8 bases between. The germline V gene has CDR1 LGHNA and CDR2 YSLEER. The CDR3 has 13 residues. CDR3 bases: TGCGCCAGCAGCCTAGCGGTTTACAATGAGCAGTTCTTC. Translation: CASSLAVYNEQFF.

The chain employs TRBV2 and TRBJ2-7; 8 positions agree with TRBD1. V gave up 7 bases and J gave up 5 bases; unmatched junction bases: 10. Germline loops: CDR1 SNHLY, CDR2 FYNNEI. The CDR3 is 14 amino acids. The CDR3 bases are TGTGCCAGCACCGGACAGGGAGTTACCCACGAGCAGTACTTC. Translation gives CASTGQGVTHEQYF.

The chain links TRBV5-5 to TRBJ1-1, with 9 bases identical to TRBD1. Trimming cost V 4 bases and J 1 base; bases outside gene matches: 8. CDR3 length equals 16 residues. In germline, CDR1 is SGHKS, CDR2 YYEKEE (reference sequence). The CDR3 sequence: CASSLFQQGANTEAFF. The CDR3 bases are TGTGCCAGCAGCCTTTTCCAACAGGGGGCGAACACTGAAGCTTTCTTT.